These 2 T cell receptor beta chains came from one sample sequenced in a study of cytomegalovirus exposure and HLA in healthy donors. In the PCR, 60 Vbeta and 13 Jbeta primers were used. Produced via immunoSEQ multiplex PCR; TCRdb's table is partial and in-frame only. Of more than 130,000 clones in the sample, under 80% were seen once. The sample consisted of PBMCs. The source is a male donor in good health and CMV-seronegative.

This chain links TRBV9 with TRBJ1-1, with D perhaps TRBD1 (5 bases). CDR3 length: 14 amino acids. V was cut by 4 bases and J by 1 base, with 11 bases left in between. Germline CDR1 is SGDLS and CDR2 is YYNGEE. CDR3 DNA sequence: TGTGCCAGCAGCTCCGGACACCAGAACACTGAAGCTTTCTTT. It encodes CASSSGHQNTEAFF.

The DNA of the CDR3 is TGTGCCAGCAGCCCGCGGACTAGCGGGGGTAGCACAGATACGCAGTATTTT. As protein: CASSPRTSGGSTDTQYF. This chain links TRBV11-3 with TRBJ2-3, with 13 nucleotides matching TRBD2. Germline assignment: CDR1 SGHNT and CDR2 YENEEA. This CDR3 is built from 17 residues. V lost 5 bases and J lost 0; bases outside the gene matches: 5.